The 8 T cell receptor beta chains reported below all come from one sample, sequenced in a study of glioma-infiltrating T cells. Amplification of TCR alpha and beta CDR3 regions from RNA used iRepertoire nested multiplex PCR. TCRdb called the multiplex PCR reads again in MiXCR, with one record for every CDR3 protein. Of roughly 200,000 distinct CDR3 sequences listed, 30% to 40% are singletons. Specimen: glioma tissue, nonneoplastic brain tissue, or PBMCs (not recorded which). The receptors derive from a human donor with low-grade glioma or glioblastoma, undergoing nonglioma brain surgery, or in good health (not recorded which).

The rearrangement links TRBV2 to TRBJ2-7; D may be TRBD1 (6 bases). V gave up 6 bases and J gave up 5 bases, with 11 bases separating them. The CDR3 has 12 amino acids. In germline, CDR1 is SNHLY, CDR2 FYNNEI. CDR3 sequence (DNA): TGTGCCAGCAGGGAACAGGGTCACGAGCAGTACTTC. Translating it yields CASREQGHEQYF.

This clonotype was picked up many times. The rearrangement uses TRBV5-1 and TRBJ2-3, with D possibly being TRBD1 or TRBD2 (5 bases each). Trimming removed 1 base at V and 4 bases at J, with 10 bases between. This CDR3 contains 14 residues. The germline V gene has CDR1 SGHRS and CDR2 YFSETQ. The CDR3 protein is CASSLLGTPDTQYF. As DNA, the CDR3 is TGCGCCAGCAGCTTGTTAGGGACCCCAGATACGCAGTATTTT.

V is TRBV4-2 and J is TRBJ1-3; tentatively, D is TRBD1 (5 bases). CDR3 length equals 14 residues. The germline CDR1 and CDR2 sequences are LGHNA and YNFKEQ. The V end was cut by 1 base, the J end by 3 bases, with 7 bases between. CDR3 amino acids: CASSQGGFGNTIYF. CDR3 DNA sequence: TGTGCCAGCAGCCAAGGGGGCTTTGGAAACACCATATATTTT.

The gene calls are TRBV18 and TRBJ2-7; the D is unclear. The CDR3 loop spans 14 amino acids. The germline gives CDR1 KGHSH, CDR2 LQKENI. The V and J ends lost 6 bases and 0 bases respectively, with 12 bases between them. The CDR3 DNA reads TGTGCCAGCTCTACCCAATATAGCTCCTACGAGCAGTACTTC. Protein product: CASSTQYSSYEQYF.

This clonotype was picked up many times. The rearrangement uses TRBV20-1 and TRBJ2-1, with 12 bases matching TRBD2. The CDR3 sequence is 17 residues long. Germline CDR1 is DFQATT and CDR2 is SNEGSKA (reference sequence). J lost 9 bases, V lost 1 base, and 13 bases had no gene match. This CDR3 reads CSARGLAGVRWACEQFF. CDR3 DNA: TGCAGTGCTAGAGGACTAGCGGGAGTCCGGTGGGCTTGTGAGCAGTTCTTC.

This clonotype was counted at least ten times. The chain couples TRBV20-1 to TRBJ2-5; 12 bases match TRBD1. Germline CDR1 DFQATT, CDR2 SNEGSKA (reference sequence). V lost 4 bases and J lost 4; bases outside the gene matches: 10. The CDR3 is 16 residues long. The CDR3 coding sequence is TGCAGTGCTACGTCCCGGGACAGGGGGCTCGGAGAGACCCAGTACTTC. It translates to CSATSRDRGLGETQYF.

This clonotype was observed many times. The chain recombines TRBV6-1 with TRBJ2-7; 8 bases fit TRBD1. The CDR3 length is 13 residues. Germline assignment: CDR1 MNHNS and CDR2 SASEGT. V trimming: 4 bases; J trimming: 5 bases; junction bases outside the gene matches: 4. CDR3 nucleotides: TGTGCCAGCAGTGCCCGGACAGGGAACGAGCAGTACTTC. Its protein is CASSARTGNEQYF.

The chain has TRBV19 and TRBJ2-5; D might be TRBD2 (6 bases). The CDR3 loop spans 14 amino acids. The V and J ends lost 4 bases and 5 bases respectively, with 14 bases between them. Looked up from germline, CDR1 is LNHDA and CDR2 is SQIVND (reference sequence). CDR3 in DNA: TGTGCCAGTAGTACCCAGGGCGGGACGGAGACCCAGTACTTC. Encoded protein: CASSTQGGTETQYF.